This entry lists 18 T cell receptor beta chains sequenced from one sample in a study of blood T cell repertoires in COVID-19. Method: immunoSEQ multiplex PCR; TCRdb's copy keeps in-frame clones and lacks some. Of a few hundred thousand clones listed, 80% to 90% are singletons. The sequencing input was PBMCs or T cells enriched from blood (not recorded which). Every receptor here comes from a woman aged 25 to 45 who had recovered from COVID-19.

V gene TRBV28 combines with J gene TRBJ1-1; tentatively, D is TRBD1 (5 bases). Trimming took off 3 bases at V and 0 bases at J, with 8 bases between the two ends. CDR3 length equals 14 residues. The germline gives CDR1 MDHEN, CDR2 SYDVKM. The CDR3 loop is CASSFGGLNTEAFF. DNA for the CDR3: TGTGCCAGCAGTTTCGGGGGTTTGAACACTGAAGCTTTCTTT.

This chain links TRBV9 with TRBJ1-1, with D maybe TRBD1 (6 bases). CDR1 is SGDLS and CDR2 is YYNGEE in the germline V gene. V lost 0 bases and J 5 bases, leaving 14 bases between the germline ends. The CDR3 extends over 15 amino acids. The CDR3 region is CASSVEGGSVTEAFF. The CDR3 bases are TGTGCCAGCAGCGTAGAGGGGGGGTCGGTAACTGAAGCTTTCTTT.

This chain links TRBV2 with TRBJ1-5; D unresolved. V gave up 5 bases and J gave up 5 bases, with 16 bases separating them. From germline, CDR1 is SNHLY and CDR2 FYNNEI. The CDR3 spans 15 residues. Here the CDR3 DNA reads TGTGCCAGCAGTCTCTCGGCGGTAAACGATCAGCCCCAGCATTTT. As protein: CASSLSAVNDQPQHF.

J is TRBJ2-1 and V is TRBV6-6; D is possibly TRBD1 (6 bases). Germline lookup yields CDR1 MNHNY and CDR2 SVGAGI (reference sequence). The CDR3 sequence is 16 residues long. V gave up 2 bases and J gave up 0 bases, with 11 bases separating them. CDR3 amino acids: CASSYPRDISYNEQFF. CDR3 sequence (DNA): TGTGCCAGCAGTTACCCCCGGGACATCTCCTACAATGAGCAGTTCTTC.

On this clone itself: Other DNA sequences of this sample code for an identical CDR3. This chain joins TRBV4-1 and TRBJ2-7; 9 bases line up with TRBD1. CDR1 MGHRA and CDR2 YSYEKL come from the germline V gene. There are 15 residues in the CDR3. The ends lost 4 bases at V and 3 bases at J; junction bases unmatched: 7. The CDR3 DNA is TGCGCCAGCAGCCCCCCGGGACAGGGTCGCTACGAGCAGTACTTC. Translation: CASSPPGQGRYEQYF.

The genes are TRBV14 and TRBJ1-1; 7 positions match TRBD1. The CDR3 runs to 15 residues. V gave up 4 bases and J gave up 0 bases; unmatched junction bases: 5. Germline CDR1 and CDR2: SGHDN and FVKESK. The CDR3 here is CASSPLGTVNTEAFF. CDR3 coding DNA: TGTGCCAGCAGCCCATTAGGGACAGTGAACACTGAAGCTTTCTTT.

The genes are TRBV24-1 and TRBJ2-2; 8 positions match TRBD1. Unmatched junction bases numbered 7, after V lost 7 bases and J lost 1 base. The CDR3 spans 16 residues. Germline CDR1 is KGHDR and CDR2 is SFDVKD. The CDR3 nucleotides are TGTGCCACCAGCCCGGCCGGGACAGGGAACACCGGGGAGCTGTTTTTT. This codes for CATSPAGTGNTGELFF.

V is TRBV29-1 and J is TRBJ2-1; 9 bases fit TRBD1. V gave up 8 bases and J gave up 6 bases; unmatched junction bases: 14. The CDR3 runs 15 residues. CDR1 and CDR2 (germline): SQVTM, ANQGSEA. CDR3 nucleotide sequence: TGCAGCTTATGGACAGGGGCTGAAGTGGCCAATGAGCAGTTCTTC. Translated, it gives CSLWTGAEVANEQFF.

The V and J genes are TRBV10-2 and TRBJ2-3, with 11 bases lining up with TRBD2. Looked up from germline, CDR1 is WSHSY and CDR2 is SAAADI. V shed 2 bases and J 11 bases; nucleotides not matched to a gene: 3. The CDR3 spans 13 residues. The CDR3 here is CASSEPGLAEQYF. The CDR3 DNA sequence: TGCGCCAGCAGTGAGCCGGGACTAGCGGAGCAGTATTTT.

V and J are TRBV4-2 and TRBJ2-7; the match to TRBD2 covers 9 bases. Germline assignment: CDR1 LGHNA and CDR2 YNFKEQ. This CDR3 is 16 amino acids long. Losses at the gene ends were 0 bases for V and 3 bases for J; bases not matched to a gene: 6. For the CDR3, the DNA is TGTGCCAGCAGCCAAGAGGGTGGTAGCGGGAGCTACGAGCAGTACTTC. Its translation is CASSQEGGSGSYEQYF.

The CDR3 sequence: CASSWGLGNYEQYF. As DNA, the CDR3 is TGTGCCAGTAGTTGGGGACTCGGGAACTACGAGCAGTACTTC. The V gene is TRBV19, the J gene TRBJ2-7, with a tentative D call TRBD2 (6 bases). The CDR3 contains 14 residues. Germline CDR1 and CDR2: LNHDA and SQIVND (reference sequence). V was shortened by 5 bases and J by 3 bases, with 14 bases between the two germline ends.

The chain combines TRBV9 with TRBJ2-7; D is perhaps TRBD2 (6 bases). This CDR3 spans 14 amino acids. Germline CDR1 SGDLS, CDR2 YYNGEE. Trimming took off 3 bases at V and 1 base at J, with 11 bases between the two ends. The CDR3, as DNA: TGTGCCAGCAGCGCTGGAGGGGAGTCCTACGAGCAGTACTTC. This translates into CASSAGGESYEQYF.

The chain is built from TRBV24-1 and TRBJ2-5; D not certain. The CDR3 is made up of 13 amino acids. Trimming took off 4 bases at V and 0 bases at J, with 5 bases between the two ends. CDR1 is KGHDR and CDR2 is SFDVKD in the germline V gene. CDR3 protein: CATSDSDQETQYF. The CDR3 coding sequence is TGTGCCACCAGTGACTCAGACCAAGAGACCCAGTACTTC.

This clone was seen only once. The rearrangement links TRBV27 to TRBJ2-6; D is undetermined. The CDR3 has 13 residues. V was cut by 7 bases and J by 2 bases, with 6 bases left in between. Germline V gene data show CDR1 as MNHEY and CDR2 as SMNVEV (reference sequence). DNA for the CDR3: TGTGCCAGCAACCCAGCTGGGGCCAACGTCCTGACTTTC. Translated: CASNPAGANVLTF.

The chain links TRBV27 to TRBJ2-3; the match to TRBD2 covers 8 bases. CDR1 is MNHEY, CDR2 SMNVEV, per germline (reference sequence). V shed 5 bases and J 4 bases; nucleotides not matched to a gene: 5. The CDR3 is 14 residues long. CDR3 nucleotides: TGTGCCAGCAGTCTTGCGGGGGGCTCAGATACGCAGTATTTT. Its protein product is CASSLAGGSDTQYF.

The chain uses TRBV10-1 and TRBJ1-1; a possible D gene is TRBD1 (5 bases). The CDR3 has 14 residues. Germline values: CDR1 WNHNN, CDR2 SYGVQD (reference sequence). Trimming cost V 2 bases and J 4 bases, with 11 bases left between them. In DNA, the CDR3 is TGCGCCAGCAGTGAGAGGCAGGGTGGCACTGAAGCTTTCTTT. Translating gives CASSERQGGTEAFF.

The J gene is TRBJ2-3, the V gene TRBV5-5; D not certain. This CDR3 comprises 12 residues. Per the germline V gene, CDR1 is SGHKS and CDR2 is YYEKEE (reference sequence). V was shortened by 4 bases and J by 5 bases, with 8 bases between the two germline ends. The CDR3 loop is CASSRRVDTQYF. The CDR3 nucleotides read TGTGCCAGCAGCCGGAGAGTAGATACGCAGTATTTT.

The rearrangement uses TRBV20-1 and TRBJ2-7; D unresolved. Germline V gives CDR1 DFQATT, CDR2 SNEGSKA (reference sequence). Trimming shortened V by 3 bases and J by 3 bases, and 15 bases separated the two germline ends. This CDR3 contains 14 residues. The CDR3 DNA is TGCAGTGCTAGTTTCAGGAATTCAGGCTACGAGCAGTACTTC. Translation: CSASFRNSGYEQYF.